The clone carrying this TCR beta chain has just a few counts. Its antigen is not known. Data came from immunoSEQ multiplex PCR; TCRdb stores just in-frame clones and leaves some out. The sample carries 60,000 to 90,000 clones, around four fifths recorded once. This record comes from a study of OX40 agonist ivuxolimab in advanced cancers. Study-wide background: Across the patients, intravenous ivuxolimab was delivered every 2 weeks at 0.01 to 10 mg/kg. Study outcomes and limitations: Specificity for antigen went undetermined in the expanded peripheral T cells. Averaging showed that CD8+ T cells had more expanded clones than CD4+ did.

Germline CDR1 is GTSNPN and CDR2 is SVGIG (reference sequence). This CDR3 comprises 13 residues. The J segment lost 5 bases and the V segment lost 4 bases, leaving 5 bases of the junction unmatched. Sample: CD4+ or CD8+ T cells sorted from blood, taken in a trial of the OX40 agonist ivuxolimab. The V gene is TRBV30, the J gene TRBJ1-5, with TRBD1 matching over 7 bases. This TCR came from an adult with an advanced solid tumor such as melanoma, head and neck, liver or kidney cancer. The CDR3, as DNA: TGTGCCTGGAATCAGGGGGTCGATCAGCCCCAGCATTTT. Its protein product is CAWNQGVDQPQHF.